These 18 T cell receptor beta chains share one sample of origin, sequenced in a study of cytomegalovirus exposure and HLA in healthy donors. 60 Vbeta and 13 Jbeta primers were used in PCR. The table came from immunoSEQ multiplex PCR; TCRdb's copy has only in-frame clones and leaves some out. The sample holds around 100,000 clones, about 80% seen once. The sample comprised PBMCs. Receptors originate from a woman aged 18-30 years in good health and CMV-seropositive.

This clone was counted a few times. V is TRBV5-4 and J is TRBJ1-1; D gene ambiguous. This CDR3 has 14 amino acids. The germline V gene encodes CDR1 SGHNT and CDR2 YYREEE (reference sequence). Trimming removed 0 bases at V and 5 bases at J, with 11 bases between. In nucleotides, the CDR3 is TGTGCCAGCAGCTTGGGGGGAGGCGGTACTGAAGCTTTCTTT. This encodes CASSLGGGGTEAFF.

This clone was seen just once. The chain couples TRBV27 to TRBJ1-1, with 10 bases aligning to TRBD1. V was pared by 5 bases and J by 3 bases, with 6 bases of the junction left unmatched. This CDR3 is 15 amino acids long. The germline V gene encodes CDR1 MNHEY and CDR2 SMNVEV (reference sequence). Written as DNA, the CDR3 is TGTGCCAGCAGTCCCGACAGGGGGCGGGACACTGAAGCTTTCTTT. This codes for CASSPDRGRDTEAFF.

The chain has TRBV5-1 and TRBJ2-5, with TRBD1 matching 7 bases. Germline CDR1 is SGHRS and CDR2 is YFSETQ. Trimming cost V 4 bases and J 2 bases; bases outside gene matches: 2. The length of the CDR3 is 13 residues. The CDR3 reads CASSGDSQETQYF. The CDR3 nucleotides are TGCGCCAGCAGCGGGGACAGTCAAGAGACCCAGTACTTC.

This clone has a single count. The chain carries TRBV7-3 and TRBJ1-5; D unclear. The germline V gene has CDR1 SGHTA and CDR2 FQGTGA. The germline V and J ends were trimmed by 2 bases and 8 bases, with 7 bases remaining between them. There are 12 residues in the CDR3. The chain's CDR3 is CASSLPFKPQHF. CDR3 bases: TGTGCCAGCAGCTTACCCTTTAAGCCCCAGCATTTT.

CDR3 residues: CASSPERGWHEQFF. As DNA, the CDR3 is TGTGCCAGCAGCCCCGAACGGGGGTGGCATGAGCAGTTCTTC. The chain is built from TRBV4-2 and TRBJ2-1; D is perhaps TRBD2 (6 bases). Between the trimmed V and J ends, which lost 4 bases and 8 bases, there was a span of 15 bases. CDR3 length: 14 amino acids. Germline V gives CDR1 LGHNA, CDR2 YNFKEQ.

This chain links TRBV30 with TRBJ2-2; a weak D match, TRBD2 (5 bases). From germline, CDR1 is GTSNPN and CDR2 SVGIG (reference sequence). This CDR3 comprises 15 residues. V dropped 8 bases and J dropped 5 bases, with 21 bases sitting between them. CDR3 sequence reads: CAGSLFREKTGELFF. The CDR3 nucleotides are TGTGCCGGCTCGTTGTTCCGGGAAAAGACCGGGGAGCTGTTTTTT.

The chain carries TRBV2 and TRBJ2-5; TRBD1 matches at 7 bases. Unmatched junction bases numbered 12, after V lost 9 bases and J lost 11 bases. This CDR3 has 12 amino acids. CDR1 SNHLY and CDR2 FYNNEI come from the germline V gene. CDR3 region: CASKTGLRNQYF. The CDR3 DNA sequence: TGTGCCAGTAAGACAGGGCTCCGCAATCAGTACTTC.

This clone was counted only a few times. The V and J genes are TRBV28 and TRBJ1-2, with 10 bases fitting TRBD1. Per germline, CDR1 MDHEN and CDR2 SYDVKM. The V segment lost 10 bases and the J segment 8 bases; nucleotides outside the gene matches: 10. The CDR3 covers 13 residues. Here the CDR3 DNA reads TGTGCCATTCAAGGGACAGGGGTGCGAGGCTACACCTTC. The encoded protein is CAIQGTGVRGYTF.

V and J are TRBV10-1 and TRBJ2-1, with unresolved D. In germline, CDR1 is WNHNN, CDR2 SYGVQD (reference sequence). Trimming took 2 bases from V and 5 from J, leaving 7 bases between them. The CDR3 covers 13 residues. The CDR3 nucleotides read TGCGCCAGCAGTGAGGATACTGACAATGAGCAGTTCTTC. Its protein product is CASSEDTDNEQFF.

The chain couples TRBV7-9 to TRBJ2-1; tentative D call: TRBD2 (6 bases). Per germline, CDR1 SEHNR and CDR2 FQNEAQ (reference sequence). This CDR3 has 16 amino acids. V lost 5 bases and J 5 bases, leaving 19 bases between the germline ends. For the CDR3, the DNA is TGTGCCAGCAGCCTCTCCGGTGGGCGGGAACACAATGAGCAGTTCTTC. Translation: CASSLSGGREHNEQFF.

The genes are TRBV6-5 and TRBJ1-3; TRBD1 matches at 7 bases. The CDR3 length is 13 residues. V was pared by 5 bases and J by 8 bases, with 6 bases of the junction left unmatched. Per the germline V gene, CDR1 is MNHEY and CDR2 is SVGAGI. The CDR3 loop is CASSRGGAYTIYF. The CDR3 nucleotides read TGTGCCAGCAGTCGAGGGGGCGCATACACCATATATTTT.

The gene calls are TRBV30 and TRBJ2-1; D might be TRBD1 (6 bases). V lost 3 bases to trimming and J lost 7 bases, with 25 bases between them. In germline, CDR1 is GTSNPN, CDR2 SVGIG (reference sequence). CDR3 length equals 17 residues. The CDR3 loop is CAWRAGVFIEPLNEQFF. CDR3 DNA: TGTGCCTGGAGGGCAGGGGTTTTCATCGAGCCGTTGAATGAGCAGTTCTTC. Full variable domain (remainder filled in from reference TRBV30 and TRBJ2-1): SQTIHQWPATLVQPVGSPLSLECTVEGTSNPNLYWYRQAAGRGLQLLFYSVGIGQISSEVPQNLSASRPQDRQFILSSKKLLLSDSGFYLCAWRAGVFIEPLNEQFFGPGTRLTVL.

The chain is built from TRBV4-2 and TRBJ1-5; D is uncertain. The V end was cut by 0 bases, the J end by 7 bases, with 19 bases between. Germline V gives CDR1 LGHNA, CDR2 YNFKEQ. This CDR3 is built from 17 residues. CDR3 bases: TGTGCCAGCAGCCAAGATTGGAGGACGGGTGTTAGACAGCCCCAGCATTTT. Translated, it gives CASSQDWRTGVRQPQHF.

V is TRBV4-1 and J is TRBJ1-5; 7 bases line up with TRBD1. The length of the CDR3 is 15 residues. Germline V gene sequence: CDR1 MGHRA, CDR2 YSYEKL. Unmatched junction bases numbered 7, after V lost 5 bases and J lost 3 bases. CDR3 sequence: CASSYRDSNNQPQHF. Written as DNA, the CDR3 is TGCGCCAGCAGCTACCGGGACAGCAACAATCAGCCCCAGCATTTT.

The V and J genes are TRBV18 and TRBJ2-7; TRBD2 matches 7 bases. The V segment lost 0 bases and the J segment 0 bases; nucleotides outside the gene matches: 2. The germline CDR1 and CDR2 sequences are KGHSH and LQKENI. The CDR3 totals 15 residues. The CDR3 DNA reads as TGTGCCAGCTCACCACCGGCTAGCGGCTCCTACGAGCAGTACTTC. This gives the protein CASSPPASGSYEQYF.

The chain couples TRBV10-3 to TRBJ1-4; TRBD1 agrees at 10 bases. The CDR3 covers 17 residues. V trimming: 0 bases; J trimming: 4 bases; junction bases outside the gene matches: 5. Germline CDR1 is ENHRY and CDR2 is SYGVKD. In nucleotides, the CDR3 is TGTGCCATCAGTGAGTCCGACAGGGGGCTCGGTAATGAAAAACTGTTTTTT. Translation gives CAISESDRGLGNEKLFF.

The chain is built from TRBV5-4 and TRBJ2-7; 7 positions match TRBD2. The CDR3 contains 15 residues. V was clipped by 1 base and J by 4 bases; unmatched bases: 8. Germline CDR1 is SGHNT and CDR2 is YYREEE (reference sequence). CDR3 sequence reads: CASSLTSGVGYEQYF. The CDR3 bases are TGTGCCAGCAGCTTGACCAGCGGGGTAGGGTACGAGCAGTACTTC.

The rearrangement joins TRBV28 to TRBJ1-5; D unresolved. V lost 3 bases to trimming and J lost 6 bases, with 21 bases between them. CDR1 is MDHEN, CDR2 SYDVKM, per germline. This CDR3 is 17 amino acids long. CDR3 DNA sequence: TGTGCCAGCAGTTTTGTTGTGGTGAGGGCCCAAGGTCAGCCCCAGCATTTT. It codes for CASSFVVVRAQGQPQHF.